This T cell receptor (beta chain) stems from a study of T cells in Graves' hyperthyroidism and ophthalmopathy. Study findings and constraints: Clonotypes that were expanded in thyroid above 0.001 mostly appeared in blood too.

Trimming stripped 5 bases from V and 4 bases from J, with 8 bases between. The CDR3 sequence is 12 residues long. Looked up from germline, CDR1 is ENHRY and CDR2 is SYGVKD. This clonotype was counted many times. Its antigen is not identified. Diagnoses used clinical symptoms, serum thyroxine and TRAb, thyroid ultrasound and orbital computed tomography. There were TCR beta CDR3 regions amplified from RNA transcripts. A first-round RT-PCR of the TCR CDR3 used the HTBI primer set. Each CDR3 protein gets one entry after TCRdb re-called the multiplex PCR reads with MiXCR. The sample lists 530,000 or so distinct CDR3 sequences, more than 45% occurring once.

The chain carries TRBV10-3 and TRBJ1-1; no clear D. This receptor was identified in a woman aged 18 to 35 with Graves' hyperthyroidism. Material for sequencing was peripheral blood or thyroid tissue (not recorded which). CDR3 residues: CAISLAGTEAFF. CDR3 coding DNA: TGTGCCATCAGTTTGGCGGGCACTGAAGCTTTCTTT.